A selection of T cell receptor beta chains follows, all from one sample in a study of CD8 T cells in Susac syndrome. TCRdb re-called the immunoSEQ multiplex PCR reads with MiXCR, one entry per CDR3 protein. The sample contains about 150,000 distinct CDR3 sequences, around 95% of which appear only once. The material sequenced was CD4+ T cells from PBMCs. These receptors came from a human donor with Susac syndrome. Each CDR3 is given with its conserved first and last residue. The order of the fields is J gene, clone size, CDR3 length, D gene, V gene, CDR3 protein, CDR3 DNA. A D gene is named only where the DNA matches it firmly. For some rows the clone size is stated as once, few or many, or as a class when expanded; others skip it.

TRBJ2-3 - 13 - TRBV7-2 CASNGGLTDTQYF TGTGCCAGCAATGGAGGGCTCACAGATACGCAGTATTTT
TRBJ2-7 - 11 - TRBV13 CAATGPKEQYF TGTGCCGCCACGGGTCCCAAGGAGCAGTACTTC
TRBJ1-1 - 13 - TRBV12-3/TRBV12-4 CASSRGRTLEAFF TGTGCCAGCAGCCGGGGACGGACCCTTGAAGCTTTCTTT
TRBJ2-3 once 15 - TRBV15 CATSRSAESTDTQYF TGTGCCACCAGCAGAAGCGCGGAAAGCACAGATACGCAGTATTTT
TRBJ1-5 - 12 - TRBV6-2/TRBV6-3 CASRRENQPQHF TGTGCCAGCAGGCGGGAGAATCAGCCCCAGCATTTT
TRBJ2-1 - 13 TRBD2 TRBV20-1 CSASLAGFNEQFF TGCAGTGCTAGTCTAGCGGGGTTCAATGAGCAGTTCTTC
TRBJ2-7 - 15 - TRBV7-2 CASSLAPTSGYEQYF TGTGCCAGCAGCTTAGCACCTACCTCCGGGTACGAGCAGTACTTC
TRBJ2-1 - 13 - TRBV6-6 CASAVYHYNEQFF TGTGCCAGCGCTGTATATCACTACAATGAGCAGTTCTTC
TRBJ2-4 - 14 - TRBV5-1 CASSSVGDGGIQYF TGCGCCAGCAGCTCCGTAGGAGATGGTGGCATTCAGTACTTC
TRBJ1-2 - 14 - TRBV12-3/TRBV12-4 CASSSRAWDYGYTF TGTGCCAGCAGCTCCCGGGCCTGGGACTATGGCTACACCTTC
TRBJ2-7 - 15 TRBD1 TRBV25-1 CASSETGQGYHEQYF TGTGCCAGCAGTGAAACTGGACAGGGGTACCACGAGCAGTACTTC
TRBJ2-7 - 15 TRBD1 TRBV20-1 CSASKPTGVSYEQYF TGCAGTGCTAGTAAGCCGACAGGGGTGTCCTACGAGCAGTACTTC
TRBJ2-4 - 11 - TRBV20-1 CSARDRNIQYF TGCAGTGCTAGAGACAGAAACATTCAGTACTTC
TRBJ1-5 - 13 TRBD1 TRBV20-1 CSAHRGQGQPQHF TGCAGTGCGCACAGGGGGCAGGGTCAGCCCCAGCATTTT
TRBJ1-5 - 15 TRBD1 TRBV4-2 CASSPEQGSNQPQHF TGTGCCAGCAGCCCCGAACAGGGGAGCAATCAGCCCCAGCATTTT
TRBJ2-4 - 14 - TRBV3-1 CASSARGAKNIQYF TGTGCCAGCAGCGCGCGAGGGGCCAAAAACATTCAGTACTTC
TRBJ2-6 - 16 - TRBV5-1 CASRTAPSSGANVLTF TGCGCCAGCAGGACCGCGCCAAGCTCTGGGGCCAACGTCCTGACTTTC
TRBJ1-1 - 12 - TRBV20-1 CSATSGFAEAFF TGCAGTGCTACGTCGGGGTTCGCTGAAGCTTTCTTT
TRBJ2-6 - 15 - TRBV5-1 CASSLVASGANVLTF TGCGCCAGCAGCTTGGTCGCTTCTGGGGCCAACGTCCTGACTTTC
TRBJ2-7 - 12 - TRBV20-1 CSAWEQAGEQYF TGCAGTGCTTGGGAGCAAGCGGGCGAGCAGTACTTC
TRBJ1-5 - 12 - TRBV12-3/TRBV12-4 CASSPRDQPQHF TGTGCCAGCAGTCCCAGGGATCAGCCCCAGCATTTT
TRBJ2-5 - 14 TRBD2 TRBV18 CASRQERGQETQYF TGTGCCAGCAGACAAGAGCGGGGACAAGAGACCCAGTACTTC
TRBJ2-7 - 14 - TRBV27 CASSPRTSPYEQYF TGTGCCAGCAGCCCCCGGACATCCCCCTACGAGCAGTACTTC
TRBJ1-2 once 14 - TRBV29-1 CSVEGQILSYGYTF TGCAGCGTTGAAGGGCAGATCCTGTCGTATGGCTACACCTTC
TRBJ1-2 - 16 - TRBV15 CATSRDPSAATYGYTF TGTGCCACCAGCAGAGATCCGTCCGCAGCTACCTATGGCTACACCTTC
TRBJ1-2 - 14 - TRBV3-1 CASSQDIGSGGYTF TGTGCCAGCAGCCAAGATATCGGGAGTGGTGGCTACACCTTC
TRBJ1-1 - 13 - TRBV29-1 CSVGARVGPEAFF TGCAGCGTTGGGGCCAGGGTGGGTCCTGAAGCTTTCTTT
TRBJ2-5 - 12 - TRBV15 CATSRDGQTQYF TGTGCCACCAGCAGAGACGGCCAGACCCAGTACTTC
TRBJ1-1 - 15 TRBD1 TRBV7-6 CASSPRGGPSTEAFF TGTGCCAGCAGCCCTCGAGGGGGCCCCTCCACTGAAGCTTTCTTT
TRBJ1-3 - 13 TRBD1 TRBV29-1 CSATGVTGNTIYF TGCAGCGCCACAGGGGTGACTGGAAACACCATATATTTT
TRBJ2-7 - 14 - TRBV20-1 CSASEQGRTNEQYF TGCAGTGCTAGTGAACAGGGGAGGACCAACGAGCAGTACTTC
TRBJ2-1 - 14 - TRBV15 CATSRRVRDNEQFF TGTGCCACCAGCAGAAGAGTTCGCGACAATGAGCAGTTCTTC
TRBJ1-5 - 16 TRBD1 TRBV19 CASSIYDRGVYQPQHF TGTGCCAGTAGTATCTACGACAGGGGAGTCTATCAGCCCCAGCATTTT
TRBJ2-7 - 12 - TRBV29-1 CSVQTPIHEQYF TGCAGCGTCCAAACTCCCATCCACGAGCAGTACTTC
TRBJ1-1 - 13 - TRBV29-1 CSVSLRGDTEAFF TGCAGCGTTTCCCTAAGGGGGGACACTGAAGCTTTCTTT
TRBJ1-5 - 16 - TRBV19 CASSIVTGMSNQPQHF TGTGCCAGTAGTATAGTGACGGGAATGAGCAATCAGCCCCAGCATTTT
TRBJ2-1 - 13 - TRBV20-1 CSDKTPGSNEQFF TGCAGTGACAAGACGCCTGGATCCAATGAGCAGTTCTTC
TRBJ1-2 - 17 TRBD1 TRBV4-2 CASSRPGQGVREYGYTF TGTGCCAGCAGCCGTCCAGGACAGGGGGTGAGAGAATATGGCTACACCTTC
TRBJ1-2 - 14 - TRBV7-9 CASSPRDKTYGYTF TGTGCCAGCAGCCCCCGGGACAAGACGTATGGCTACACCTTC
TRBJ2-5 - 17 TRBD2 TRBV9 CASSVVDSGALGETQYF TGTGCCAGCAGCGTAGTTGATAGCGGGGCCCTAGGGGAGACCCAGTACTTC